This T cell receptor beta chain came from a study of blood T cell repertoires in COVID-19. Whole-study context: The United States, Italy and Spain provided the acute and convalescent COVID-19 samples. In each case, the material was cDNA or gDNA derived from T cells, B-cell-depleted T cells, or PBMCs.

Germline-derived CDR1 and CDR2 are LNHDA and SQIVND (reference sequence). CDR3 length: 15 amino acids. Trimming shortened V by 3 bases and J by 8 bases, and 19 bases separated the two germline ends. Per the original methods: Cell counts per sample came from amplifying reference gene primers. Profiled with immunoSEQ multiplex PCR; TCRdb holds only in-frame clones, not every one. V, J and clone size reflect that table, while D and trimming were determined from the DNA. In the table there are 120,000 or so clones, about 80% of which are singletons. The source of this sequence is a human donor in a cohort sampled during active COVID-19. V usage is TRBV19 and J usage is TRBJ1-2; weak D call: TRBD1 (5 bases). The specimen sequenced was peripheral blood. The CDR3 loop is CASSITGQTRVGYTF. CDR3 nucleotides: TGTGCCAGTAGTATCACTGGACAAACCAGGGTCGGCTACACCTTC.